A single sample gave rise to the 25 T cell receptor beta chains below, sequenced in a study of cytomegalovirus exposure and HLA in healthy donors. The PCR had 60 Vbeta and 13 Jbeta primers. Sequencing used immunoSEQ multiplex PCR; TCRdb keeps in-frame clones, though not all of them. The sample has 200,000 or so clones; roughly 80% are singletons. Sequencing was carried out using PBMCs. The receptors originated from a middle-aged man in good health and CMV-seronegative.

This clone was found once. The gene calls are TRBV5-5 and TRBJ1-1; 7 bases map to TRBD1. V gave up 1 base and J gave up 6 bases; unmatched junction bases: 6. CDR3 size: 14 residues. The germline V gene encodes CDR1 SGHKS and CDR2 YYEKEE (reference sequence). In nucleotides, the CDR3 is TGTGCCAGCAGCTTGACAGGGGAAAACCCTGAAGCTTTCTTT. It encodes CASSLTGENPEAFF.

This chain uses TRBV13 with TRBJ2-7; TRBD1 aligns across 8 bases. With 0 bases clipped from V and 5 bases from J, the junction kept 9 bases outside the gene matches. The CDR3 has 16 amino acids. Germline CDR1 is PRHDT and CDR2 is FYEKMQ (reference sequence). The CDR3 DNA reads as TGTGCCAGCAGCTTAGGCCCGAGCAGGGGGCATAACGAGCAGTACTTC. This translates into CASSLGPSRGHNEQYF.

This sequence joins TRBV5-6 and TRBJ1-2; perhaps TRBD1 as D (5 bases). V was clipped by 3 bases and J by 0 bases, with 18 bases between them. The CDR3 has 17 residues. Germline lookup yields CDR1 SGHDT and CDR2 YYEEEE. As DNA, the CDR3 is TGTGCCAGCAGCTGGCGGTGGCGACAGAAGACTAACTATGGCTACACCTTC. As protein: CASSWRWRQKTNYGYTF. Together with reference TRBV5-6 and TRBJ1-2, the CDR3 gives the full variable domain: DAGVTQSPTHLIKTRGQQVTLRCSPKSGHDTVSWYQQALGQGPQFIFQYYEEEERQRGNFPDRFSGHQFPNYSSELNVNALLLGDSALYLCASSWRWRQKTNYGYTFGSGTRLTVV.

The J gene is TRBJ1-4, the V gene TRBV7-9; D is undetermined. Per the germline V gene, CDR1 is SEHNR and CDR2 is FQNEAQ (reference sequence). The CDR3 runs to 12 residues. Trimming removed 11 bases from V and 14 bases from J, with 21 bases in between. The chain's CDR3 is CAGGRKPGGLFF. The CDR3 DNA is TGTGCCGGTGGTCGGAAGCCCGGCGGGCTGTTTTTT.

The V and J genes are TRBV27 and TRBJ1-6; no reliable D call. V was trimmed by 5 bases and J by 6 bases, leaving 20 bases between them. In germline, CDR1 is MNHEY, CDR2 SMNVEV (reference sequence). CDR3 length equals 17 residues. Written as DNA, the CDR3 is TGTGCCAGCAGTCTTAGCTCATCTCGTCCCCTTAATTCACCCCTCCACTTT. It is translated as CASSLSSSRPLNSPLHF.

The J gene is TRBJ2-7, the V gene TRBV5-1; D may be TRBD1 (5 bases). Germline CDR1 reads SGHRS; CDR2 reads YFSETQ. The germline V and J ends were trimmed by 0 bases and 2 bases, with 12 bases remaining between them. This CDR3 is built from 15 residues. CDR3 amino acids: CASSLEGQGTYEQYF. The CDR3 DNA is TGCGCCAGCAGCTTGGAAGGTCAGGGTACCTACGAGCAGTACTTC.

This clone was counted a few times. The V and J genes are TRBV14 and TRBJ1-1; tentatively, D is TRBD1 (6 bases). V gave up 3 bases and J gave up 7 bases, with 9 bases separating them. This CDR3 region has 12 residues. Germline CDR1 and CDR2: SGHDN and FVKESK. The CDR3 nucleotides are TGTGCCAGCAGCCAGGCGACAGGTGAAGCTTTCTTT. Translation gives CASSQATGEAFF.

The J gene is TRBJ1-6, the V gene TRBV18; possibly TRBD1 for D (5 bases). Germline V gene data show CDR1 as KGHSH and CDR2 as LQKENI. Trimming left V 6 bases short and J 6 bases short, with 21 bases between. This CDR3 has 17 residues. CDR3 nucleotides: TGTGCCAGCTCCCCGACGGACGGGGGAGCTTTTAATTCACCCCTCCACTTT. This encodes CASSPTDGGAFNSPLHF. The full variable domain, its missing parts supplied by reference TRBV18 and TRBJ1-6, is NAGVMQNPRHLVRRRGQEARLRCSPMKGHSHVYWYRQLPEEGLKFMVYLQKENIIDESGMPKERFSAEFPKEGPSILRIQQVVRGDSAAYFCASSPTDGGAFNSPLHFGNGTRLTVT.

V gene TRBV4-1 combines with J gene TRBJ1-2, with 10 nucleotides matching TRBD1. After removal of 0 bases from V and 7 bases from J, the junction contained 17 bases not matched to a gene. Germline CDR1 reads MGHRA; CDR2 reads YSYEKL. This CDR3 is built from 19 residues. DNA for the CDR3: TGCGCCAGCAGCCAAGATGGATGGGGCCTCGGACAGGGGGAAGGTGGCTACACCTTC. Translating it yields CASSQDGWGLGQGEGGYTF.

The rearrangement uses TRBV7-9 and TRBJ2-5, with 8 bases matching TRBD1. The CDR3 is 16 amino acids. The trim removed 5 bases at V and 3 bases at J, leaving 11 bases unmatched. In germline, CDR1 is SEHNR, CDR2 FQNEAQ (reference sequence). CDR3 bases: TGTGCCAGCAGCAGCCGGACAGGGCGAAGAGAAGAGACCCAGTACTTC. Amino acids: CASSSRTGRREETQYF.

This sequence joins TRBV7-2 and TRBJ1-5; TRBD1 aligns across 9 bases. The V segment lost 5 bases and the J segment 2 bases; nucleotides outside the gene matches: 7. Germline V CDR1 and CDR2: SGHTA, FQGNSA. There are 16 residues in the CDR3. CDR3 coding DNA: TGTGCCAGCAGCCCGGGACAGGGAATGGGCAATCAGCCCCAGCATTTT. Amino acid sequence: CASSPGQGMGNQPQHF.

The chain links TRBV4-1 to TRBJ2-6; 8 positions match TRBD1. V lost 8 bases, J lost 3 bases, and 12 bases stayed unmatched. Germline V lookup: CDR1 MGHRA, CDR2 YSYEKL. The CDR3 contains 17 residues. The CDR3 DNA sequence: TGCGCCAGCGGGATCGAACAGGGGGTCGATGGGGCCAACGTCCTGACTTTC. Its protein is CASGIEQGVDGANVLTF.

V gene TRBV9 combines with J gene TRBJ2-5; maybe TRBD1 (6 bases). Germline lookup yields CDR1 SGDLS and CDR2 YYNGEE. V lost 4 bases to trimming and J lost 5 bases, with 18 bases between them. This CDR3 has 15 residues. CDR3 protein: CASSLDEGERETQYF. For the CDR3, the DNA is TGTGCCAGCAGCCTTGACGAGGGGGAAAGGGAGACCCAGTACTTC. Together with reference TRBV9 and TRBJ2-5, the CDR3 gives the full variable domain: DSGVTQTPKHLITATGQRVTLRCSPRSGDLSVYWYQQSLDQGLQFLIQYYNGEERAKGNILERFSAQQFPDLHSELNLSSLELGDSALYFCASSLDEGERETQYFGPGTRLLVL.

The V gene is TRBV14, the J gene TRBJ2-7; D gene uncertain. V dropped 4 bases and J dropped 3 bases, with 10 bases sitting between them. The germline CDR1 and CDR2 sequences are SGHDN and FVKESK. This CDR3 comprises 13 residues. CDR3 bases: TGTGCCAGCAGCCTGGGCCAGGTCTACGAGCAGTACTTC. Amino acid sequence: CASSLGQVYEQYF.

This rearrangement joins TRBV29-1 to TRBJ1-1; possibly TRBD1 for D (5 bases). CDR1 SQVTM and CDR2 ANQGSEA come from the germline V gene. This CDR3 has 14 amino acids. V lost 2 bases and J 3 bases, leaving 13 bases between the germline ends. The CDR3 DNA reads TGCAGCGTTGAACGCCAGGGCCGGGACACTGAAGCTTTCTTT. Translating gives CSVERQGRDTEAFF.

This clone showed up just a few times. The gene calls are TRBV4-3 and TRBJ2-3; D uncertain. This CDR3 comprises 15 residues. Germline CDR1 LGHNA, CDR2 YSLEER. V dropped 2 bases and J dropped 0 bases, with 9 bases sitting between them. Written as DNA, the CDR3 is TGCGCCAGCAGCCAACTCTTCTCTAGCACAGATACGCAGTATTTT. Amino acid sequence: CASSQLFSSTDTQYF.

V is TRBV18 and J is TRBJ2-1; 9 bases align to TRBD2. CDR3 length: 13 residues. Germline V gene lookup returns CDR1 KGHSH and CDR2 LQKENI. Trimming took 6 bases from V and 9 from J; bases not matched to a gene: 6. CDR3 protein: CASSQAGGGEQFF. DNA for the CDR3: TGTGCCAGCTCGCAAGCGGGGGGAGGTGAGCAGTTCTTC.

This clone was recorded only once. The chain carries TRBV4-3 and TRBJ2-7; TRBD2 matches 8 bases. Germline V gene lookup returns CDR1 LGHNA and CDR2 YSLEER. The V gene end was trimmed by 1 base and the J gene end by 3 bases; junction bases not matched to a gene: 5. The CDR3 spans 15 residues. The CDR3 here is CASSQGERGHYEQYF. The CDR3 region has the DNA TGCGCCAGCAGCCAAGGAGAGCGGGGGCACTACGAGCAGTACTTC.

This clone came up once. The rearrangement links TRBV5-4 to TRBJ2-5; the match to TRBD1 covers 8 bases. Germline V gene sequence: CDR1 SGHNT, CDR2 YYREEE (reference sequence). The CDR3 consists of 13 residues. Losses at the gene ends were 4 bases for V and 7 bases for J; bases not matched to a gene: 6. As DNA, the CDR3 is TGTGCCAGCAGCACGGGACAGGAAGGGACCCAGTACTTC. It encodes CASSTGQEGTQYF.

This clone was observed a few times. The chain recombines TRBV5-8 with TRBJ2-3; 9 bases fit TRBD1. Trimming at V came to 3 bases and at J to 6 bases, leaving 2 bases not matched to a gene. The CDR3 spans 13 residues. From germline, CDR1 is SGHTS and CDR2 YDEGEE. The CDR3 here is CASSWDREDTQYF. In DNA, the CDR3 is TGTGCCAGCAGCTGGGACAGGGAGGATACGCAGTATTTT.

In this sample, this clone turned up once. The CDR3 DNA sequence: TGCGCCAGCAGCTTGGGGGGCCCAGATACGCAGTATTTT. Protein product: CASSLGGPDTQYF. The rearrangement joins TRBV5-1 to TRBJ2-3; D possibly corresponds to TRBD1 (5 bases). Trimming stripped 0 bases from V and 4 bases from J, with 6 bases between. From germline, CDR1 is SGHRS and CDR2 YFSETQ. The CDR3 length is 13 residues.

The chain is built from TRBV30 and TRBJ1-5; 8 bases map to TRBD1. Germline CDR1 reads GTSNPN; CDR2 reads SVGIG (reference sequence). CDR3 length: 19 residues. V shed 0 bases and J 2 bases; nucleotides not matched to a gene: 15. As DNA, the CDR3 is TGTGCCTGGAGTGTAGCAGGACAGGGCCGTCCGCGGGGCAATCAGCCCCAGCATTTT. This translates into CAWSVAGQGRPRGNQPQHF.

The V call is TRBV9, the J call TRBJ2-3, with D possibly TRBD2 on 6 matching bases. The germline gives CDR1 SGDLS, CDR2 YYNGEE. Deletions cut 0 bases from V and 1 base from J, with 12 bases between. The CDR3 runs to 16 residues. The CDR3 protein is CASSVEDGGRTDTQYF. CDR3 in DNA: TGTGCCAGCAGCGTAGAAGATGGAGGGCGCACAGATACGCAGTATTTT.

V gene TRBV9 combines with J gene TRBJ2-1, with a tentative D call TRBD2 (6 bases). Deletions cut 3 bases from V and 6 bases from J, with 13 bases between. CDR3 length: 14 amino acids. Germline V gene sequence: CDR1 SGDLS, CDR2 YYNGEE. CDR3 loop: CASSAQMGGNEQFF. In DNA, the CDR3 is TGTGCCAGCAGCGCGCAGATGGGGGGCAATGAGCAGTTCTTC.

V gene TRBV5-6 combines with J gene TRBJ1-2; 7 nucleotides line up with TRBD1. Germline lookup yields CDR1 SGHDT and CDR2 YYEEEE. With V trimmed by 3 bases and J by 8 bases, 7 bases remained unmatched. CDR3 length: 13 amino acids. CDR3 DNA sequence: TGTGCCAGCAGCTCTCGACAGGGAGGCGGCTACACCTTC. It codes for CASSSRQGGGYTF. The complete variable domain, with remaining parts taken from reference TRBV5-6 and TRBJ1-2, reads DAGVTQSPTHLIKTRGQQVTLRCSPKSGHDTVSWYQQALGQGPQFIFQYYEEEERQRGNFPDRFSGHQFPNYSSELNVNALLLGDSALYLCASSSRQGGGYTFGSGTRLTVV.